This record covers a single T cell receptor beta chain. Antigen: not known. Repertoires were generated with immunoSEQ multiplex PCR, while TCRdb's copy carries only in-frame clones and drops some. Among over 130,000 clones listed, about 95% were seen once. The data belong to a study of T cell responses to AZD1222 COVID-19 vaccine. General study results and limits: Repertoire samples came only from after the peak T cell response. Recipients of AZD1222 seropositive at baseline numbered only 6 or 7.

V lost 5 bases and J 10 bases, leaving 15 bases between the germline ends. The CDR3 runs 13 residues. Germline CDR1 LGHNT, CDR2 FRNRAP. The input for sequencing was peripheral blood, taken on day 0 of AZD1222 vaccination. The rearrangement links TRBV12-5 to TRBJ2-1; no clear D. This TCR was sampled from an adult in good health. The CDR3 spells CASGTLDMEEQFF. In DNA, the CDR3 is TGTGCTAGTGGTACCTTAGACATGGAAGAGCAGTTCTTC.